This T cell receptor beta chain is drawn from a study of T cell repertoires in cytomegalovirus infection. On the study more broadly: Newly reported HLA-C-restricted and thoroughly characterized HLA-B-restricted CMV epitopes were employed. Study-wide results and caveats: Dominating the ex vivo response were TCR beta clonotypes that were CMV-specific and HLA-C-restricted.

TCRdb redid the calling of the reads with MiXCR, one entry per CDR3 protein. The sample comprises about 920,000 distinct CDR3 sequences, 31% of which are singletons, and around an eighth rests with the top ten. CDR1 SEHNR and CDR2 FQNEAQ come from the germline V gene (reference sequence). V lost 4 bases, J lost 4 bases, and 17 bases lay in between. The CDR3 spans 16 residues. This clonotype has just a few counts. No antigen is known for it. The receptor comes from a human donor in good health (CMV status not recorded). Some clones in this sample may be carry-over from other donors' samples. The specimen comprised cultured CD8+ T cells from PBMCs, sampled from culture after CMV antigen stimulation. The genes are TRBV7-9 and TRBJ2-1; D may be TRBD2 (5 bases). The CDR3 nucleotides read TGTGCCAGCAGCTCTAGCCCAAGGATGGGGTACAATGAGCAGTTCTTC. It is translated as CASSSSPRMGYNEQFF.